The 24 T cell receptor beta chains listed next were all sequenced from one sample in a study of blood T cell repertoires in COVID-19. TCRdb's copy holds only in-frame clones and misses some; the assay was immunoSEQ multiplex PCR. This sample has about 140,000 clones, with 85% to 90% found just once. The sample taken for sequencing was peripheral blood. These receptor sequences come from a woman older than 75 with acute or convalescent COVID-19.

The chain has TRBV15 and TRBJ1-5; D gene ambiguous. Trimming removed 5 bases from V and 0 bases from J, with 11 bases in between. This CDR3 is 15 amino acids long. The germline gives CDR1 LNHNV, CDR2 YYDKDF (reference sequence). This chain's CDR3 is CATSEWQVSNQPQHF. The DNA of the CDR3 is TGTGCCACCAGCGAGTGGCAGGTTAGCAATCAGCCCCAGCATTTT.

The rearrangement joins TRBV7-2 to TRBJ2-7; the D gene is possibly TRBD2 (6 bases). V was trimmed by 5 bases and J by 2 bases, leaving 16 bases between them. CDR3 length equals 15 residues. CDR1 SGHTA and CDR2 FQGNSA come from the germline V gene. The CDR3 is CASSLGGTPPYEQYF. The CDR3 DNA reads TGTGCCAGCAGCCTTGGAGGGACTCCCCCCTACGAGCAGTACTTC.

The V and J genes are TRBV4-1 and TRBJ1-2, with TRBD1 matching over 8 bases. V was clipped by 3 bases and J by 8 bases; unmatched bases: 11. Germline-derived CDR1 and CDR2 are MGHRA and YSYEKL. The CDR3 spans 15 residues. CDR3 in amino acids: CASSQGTRGLRGYTF. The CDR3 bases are TGCGCCAGCAGCCAGGGGACCAGGGGGCTCCGGGGCTACACCTTC.

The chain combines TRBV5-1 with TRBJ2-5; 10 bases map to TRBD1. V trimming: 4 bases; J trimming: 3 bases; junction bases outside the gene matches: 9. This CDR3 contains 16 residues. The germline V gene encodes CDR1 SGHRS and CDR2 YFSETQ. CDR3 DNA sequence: TGCGCCAGCAGCGCCCGACAGGGGGCTTTAGAAGAGACCCAGTACTTC. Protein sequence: CASSARQGALEETQYF.

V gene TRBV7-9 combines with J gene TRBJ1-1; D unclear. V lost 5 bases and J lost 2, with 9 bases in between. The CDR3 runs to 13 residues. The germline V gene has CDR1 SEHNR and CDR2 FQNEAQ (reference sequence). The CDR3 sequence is CASSRHTNTEAFF. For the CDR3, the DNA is TGTGCCAGCAGCCGCCACACCAACACTGAAGCTTTCTTT. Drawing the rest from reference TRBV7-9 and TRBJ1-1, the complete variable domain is DTGVSQNPRHKITKRGQNVTFRCDPISEHNRLYWYRQTLGQGPEFLTYFQNEAQLEKSRLLSDRFSAERPKGSFSTLEIQRTEQGDSAMYLCASSRHTNTEAFFGQGTRLTVV.

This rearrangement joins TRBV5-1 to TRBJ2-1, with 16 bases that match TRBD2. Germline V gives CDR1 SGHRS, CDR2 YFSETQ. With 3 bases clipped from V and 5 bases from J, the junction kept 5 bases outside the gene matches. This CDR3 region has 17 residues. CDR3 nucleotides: TGCGCCAGCAGCTCGGGACTAGCGGGGGGGCCGGACAATGAGCAGTTCTTC. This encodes CASSSGLAGGPDNEQFF.

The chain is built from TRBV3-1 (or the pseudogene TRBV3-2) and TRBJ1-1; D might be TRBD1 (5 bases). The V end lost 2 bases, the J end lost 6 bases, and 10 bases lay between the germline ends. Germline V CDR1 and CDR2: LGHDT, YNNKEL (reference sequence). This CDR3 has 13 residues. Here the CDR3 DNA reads TGTGCCAGCAGCCAATTGGGGGGGGCTGAAGCTTTCTTT. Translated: CASSQLGGAEAFF.

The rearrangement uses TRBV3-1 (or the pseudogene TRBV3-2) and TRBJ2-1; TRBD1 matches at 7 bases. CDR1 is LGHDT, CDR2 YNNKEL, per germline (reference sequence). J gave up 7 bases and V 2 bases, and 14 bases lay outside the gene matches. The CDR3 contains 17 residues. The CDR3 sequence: CASSQPGQRIPGNEQFF. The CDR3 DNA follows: TGTGCCAGCAGCCAACCGGGACAGAGGATTCCCGGAAATGAGCAGTTCTTC.

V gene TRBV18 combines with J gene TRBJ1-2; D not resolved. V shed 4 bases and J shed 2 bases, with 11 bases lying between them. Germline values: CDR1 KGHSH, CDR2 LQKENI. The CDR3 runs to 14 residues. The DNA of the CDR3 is TGTGCCAGCTCACAAGGCGGCGAAAACTATGGCTACACCTTC. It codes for CASSQGGENYGYTF.

Here the CDR3 DNA reads TGTGCCTCTACCGGGACTAGCGGGGGGGATACGCAGTATTTT. Amino acids: CASTGTSGGDTQYF. The chain has TRBV19 and TRBJ2-3, with 15 bases aligning to TRBD2. Germline V gene sequence: CDR1 LNHDA, CDR2 SQIVND (reference sequence). The CDR3 loop spans 14 amino acids. V was pared by 11 bases and J by 6 bases, with 6 bases of the junction left unmatched. Based on the CDR3 plus reference TRBV19 and TRBJ2-3, the full variable domain is DGGITQSPKYLFRKEGQNVTLSCEQNLNHDAMYWYRQDPGQGLRLIYYSQIVNDFQKGDIAEGYSVSREKKESFPLTVTSAQKNPTAFYLCASTGTSGGDTQYFGPGTRLTVL.

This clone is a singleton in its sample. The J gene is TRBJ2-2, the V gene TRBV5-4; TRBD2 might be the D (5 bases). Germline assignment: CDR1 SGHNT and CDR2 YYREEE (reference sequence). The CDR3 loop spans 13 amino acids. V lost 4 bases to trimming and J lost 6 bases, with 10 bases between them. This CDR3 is CASSHRTAGELFF. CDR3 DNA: TGTGCCAGCAGCCACCGGACTGCCGGGGAGCTGTTTTTT.

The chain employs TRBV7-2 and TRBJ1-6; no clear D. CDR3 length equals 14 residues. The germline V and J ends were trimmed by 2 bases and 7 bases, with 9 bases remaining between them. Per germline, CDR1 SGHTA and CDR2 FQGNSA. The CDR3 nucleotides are TGTGCCAGCAGCTTAAATAGCGCAAATTCACCCCTCCACTTT. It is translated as CASSLNSANSPLHF.

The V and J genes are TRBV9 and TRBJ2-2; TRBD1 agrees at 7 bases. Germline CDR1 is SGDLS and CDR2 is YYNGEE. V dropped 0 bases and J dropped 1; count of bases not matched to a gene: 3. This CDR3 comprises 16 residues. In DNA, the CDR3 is TGTGCCAGCAGCGTAGCTGGGACAGTGAACACCGGGGAGCTGTTTTTT. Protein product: CASSVAGTVNTGELFF.

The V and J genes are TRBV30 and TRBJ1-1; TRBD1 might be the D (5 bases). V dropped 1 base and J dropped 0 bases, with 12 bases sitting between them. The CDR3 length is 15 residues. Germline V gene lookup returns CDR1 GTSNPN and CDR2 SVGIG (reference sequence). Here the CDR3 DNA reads TGTGCCTGGAGTGGAAGGGACTGGCTGAACACTGAAGCTTTCTTT. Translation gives CAWSGRDWLNTEAFF.

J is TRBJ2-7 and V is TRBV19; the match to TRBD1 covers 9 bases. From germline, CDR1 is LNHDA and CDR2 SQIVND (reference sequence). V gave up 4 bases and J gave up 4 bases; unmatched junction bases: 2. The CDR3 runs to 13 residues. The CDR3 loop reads CASSTDRGYEQYF. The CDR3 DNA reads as TGTGCCAGTAGTACGGACAGGGGTTACGAGCAGTACTTC.

The CDR3 DNA reads as TGTGCCAGCAGTGAACGGACAGGGAGGGTTGGCAAAAACATTCAGTACTTC. Its protein is CASSERTGRVGKNIQYF. The chain carries TRBV6-1 and TRBJ2-4; D may be TRBD1 (8 bases). The CDR3 loop spans 17 amino acids. Germline values: CDR1 MNHNS, CDR2 SASEGT. Between the trimmed V and J ends, which lost 2 bases and 3 bases, there was a span of 17 bases.

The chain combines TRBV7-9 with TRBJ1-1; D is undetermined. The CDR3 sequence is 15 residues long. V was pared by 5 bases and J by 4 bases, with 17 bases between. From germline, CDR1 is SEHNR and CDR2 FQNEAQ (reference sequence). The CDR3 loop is CASSPVPSPGTEAFF. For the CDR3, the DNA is TGTGCCAGCAGCCCGGTTCCTTCACCGGGCACTGAAGCTTTCTTT. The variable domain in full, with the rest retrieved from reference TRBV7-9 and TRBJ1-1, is DTGVSQNPRHKITKRGQNVTFRCDPISEHNRLYWYRQTLGQGPEFLTYFQNEAQLEKSRLLSDRFSAERPKGSFSTLEIQRTEQGDSAMYLCASSPVPSPGTEAFFGQGTRLTVV.

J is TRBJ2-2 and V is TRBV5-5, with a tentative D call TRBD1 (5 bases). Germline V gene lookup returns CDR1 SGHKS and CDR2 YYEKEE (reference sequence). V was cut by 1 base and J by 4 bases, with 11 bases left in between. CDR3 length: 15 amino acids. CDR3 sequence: CASSLQDISTGELFF. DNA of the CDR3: TGTGCCAGCAGCTTGCAGGACATCTCCACCGGGGAGCTGTTTTTT.

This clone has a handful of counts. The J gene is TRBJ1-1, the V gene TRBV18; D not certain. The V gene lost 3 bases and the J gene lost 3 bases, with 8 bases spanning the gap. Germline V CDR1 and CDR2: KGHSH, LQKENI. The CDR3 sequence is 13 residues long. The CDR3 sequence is CASSPSGYTEAFF. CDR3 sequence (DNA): TGTGCCAGCTCACCGTCGGGGTACACTGAAGCTTTCTTT.

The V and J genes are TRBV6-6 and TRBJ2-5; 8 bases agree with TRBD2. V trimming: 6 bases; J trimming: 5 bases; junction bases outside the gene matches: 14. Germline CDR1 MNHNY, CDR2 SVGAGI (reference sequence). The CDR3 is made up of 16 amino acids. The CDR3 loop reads CASSPILQRGRETQYF. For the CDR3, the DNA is TGTGCCAGCAGCCCGATACTACAGCGGGGGCGGGAGACCCAGTACTTC.

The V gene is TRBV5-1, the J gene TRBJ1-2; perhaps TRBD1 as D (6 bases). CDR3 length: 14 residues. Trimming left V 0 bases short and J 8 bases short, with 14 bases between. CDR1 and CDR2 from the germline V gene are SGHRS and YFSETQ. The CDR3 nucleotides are TGCGCCAGCAGCTTGGGTCTACAGGGCAGAGGCTACACCTTC. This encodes CASSLGLQGRGYTF.

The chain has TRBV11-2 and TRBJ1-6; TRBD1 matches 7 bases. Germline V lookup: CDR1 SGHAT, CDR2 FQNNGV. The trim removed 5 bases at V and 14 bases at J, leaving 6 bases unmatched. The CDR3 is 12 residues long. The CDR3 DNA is TGTGCCAGCAGCCCCTCGACAGGGACCCTCCACTTT. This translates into CASSPSTGTLHF.

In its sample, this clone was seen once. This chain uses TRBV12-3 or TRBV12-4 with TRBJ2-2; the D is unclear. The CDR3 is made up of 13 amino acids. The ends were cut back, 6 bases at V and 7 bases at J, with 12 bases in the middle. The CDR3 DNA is TGTGCCAGCAGCCGCGAGGCCTACGGGGAGCTGTTTTTT. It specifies CASSREAYGELFF.

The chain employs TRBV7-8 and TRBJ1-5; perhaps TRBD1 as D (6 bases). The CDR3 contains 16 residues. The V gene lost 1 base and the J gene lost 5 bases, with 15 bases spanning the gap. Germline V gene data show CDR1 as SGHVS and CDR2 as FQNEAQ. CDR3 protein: CASSLGTGPRDQPQHF. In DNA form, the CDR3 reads TGTGCCAGCAGCTTAGGAACAGGGCCAAGGGATCAGCCCCAGCATTTT.